The 28 T cell receptor beta chains given below trace back to one sample, sequenced in a study of shared clonotypes between healthy human individuals. Clones were sequenced by immunoSEQ multiplex PCR, and TCRdb holds only the in-frame ones, with some missing. Altogether about 980,000 clones are present, approximately 76% being singletons, with the ten largest covering roughly 1.5%. The sequenced material came from memory CD4+ T cells sorted from blood. The subset was: CD45RA-negative fraction. These receptors were collected from a man between 18 and 29 years old in good health.

The gene calls are TRBV4-1 and TRBJ2-1, with D possibly being TRBD1 (6 bases). The V gene lost 6 bases and the J gene lost 8 bases, with 11 bases spanning the gap. Germline values: CDR1 MGHRA, CDR2 YSYEKL. The length of the CDR3 is 12 residues. CDR3 loop: CASRDRLHEQFF. The CDR3 coding sequence is TGCGCCAGCAGAGACAGGTTACATGAGCAGTTCTTC.

The chain carries TRBV7-2 and TRBJ2-7, with 9 positions matching TRBD1. V lost 5 bases to trimming and J lost 9 bases; unmatched junction nucleotides: 14. CDR1 is SGHTA, CDR2 FQGNSA, per germline. The CDR3 spans 15 residues. CDR3 in amino acids: CASSPRDRVGTAQYF. The CDR3 DNA sequence: TGTGCCAGCAGCCCCCGGGACAGGGTGGGAACAGCGCAGTACTTC. The full variable domain, rest sourced from reference TRBV7-2 and TRBJ2-7, is GAGVSQSPSNKVTEKGKDVELRCDPISGHTALYWYRQSLGQGLEFLIYFQGNSAPDKSGLPSDRFSAERTGGSVSTLTIQRTQQEDSAVYLCASSPRDRVGTAQYFGPGTRLTVT.

The chain couples TRBV5-1 to TRBJ1-6; no reliable D call. The CDR3 loop spans 13 amino acids. Germline V lookup: CDR1 SGHRS, CDR2 YFSETQ. V was pared by 3 bases and J by 5 bases, with 6 bases between. CDR3 sequence: CASSSVDNSPLHF. CDR3 sequence (DNA): TGCGCCAGCAGCTCGGTGGATAATTCACCCCTCCACTTT.

On this clone itself: Distinct nucleotide sequences in the sample also encode this CDR3. V and J are TRBV5-1 and TRBJ1-4; no clear D. CDR1 is SGHRS and CDR2 is YFSETQ in the germline V gene. This CDR3 is 13 amino acids long. Trimming shortened V by 5 bases and J by 0 bases, and 5 bases separated the two germline ends. As DNA, the CDR3 is TGCGCCAGCAGAGTTTCAACTAATGAAAAACTGTTTTTT. It codes for CASRVSTNEKLFF.

This chain uses TRBV29-1 with TRBJ1-2, with D perhaps TRBD1 (5 bases). The V end was cut by 4 bases, the J end by 4 bases, with 19 bases between. CDR1 is SQVTM, CDR2 ANQGSEA, per germline. This CDR3 contains 15 residues. The chain's CDR3 is CSVGGVTGESYGYTF. The CDR3, as DNA: TGCAGCGTTGGGGGGGTTACAGGAGAATCCTATGGCTACACCTTC.

Points on this clone: Being one base from a much bigger clone, this may be a read error. Other DNA sequences in this specimen translate into the identical CDR3. CDR3 bases: TGTGCCAGCAGCGTAGACGAGTATGGCTACACCTTC. It translates to CASSVDEYGYTF. V gene TRBV9 combines with J gene TRBJ1-2; D ambiguous. CDR1 and CDR2 from the germline V gene are SGDLS and YYNGEE. The CDR3 loop spans 12 amino acids. Trimming shortened V by 0 bases and J by 5 bases, and 5 bases separated the two germline ends.

V is TRBV6-6 and J is TRBJ2-2; D possibly corresponds to TRBD2 (5 bases). The ends were cut back, 4 bases at V and 7 bases at J, with 13 bases in the middle. Germline lookup yields CDR1 MNHNY and CDR2 SVGAGI (reference sequence). The CDR3 sequence is 14 residues long. CDR3 coding DNA: TGTGCCAGCAGTTCCTCCGGAGGTAGCGGGGAGCTGTTTTTT. Translated: CASSSSGGSGELFF.

The chain joins TRBV15 to TRBJ2-1; possibly TRBD2 for D (5 bases). CDR3 length: 15 residues. Trimming took off 3 bases at V and 5 bases at J, with 14 bases between the two ends. Germline V lookup: CDR1 LNHNV, CDR2 YYDKDF (reference sequence). CDR3 sequence reads: CATSSKRNNHNEQFF. The CDR3 DNA sequence: TGTGCCACCAGCAGTAAGCGGAACAATCACAATGAGCAGTTCTTC.

The chain uses TRBV5-4 and TRBJ1-2; D might be TRBD1 (5 bases). V was trimmed by 4 bases and J by 4 bases, leaving 14 bases between them. CDR3 size: 14 residues. Germline lookup yields CDR1 SGHNT and CDR2 YYREEE (reference sequence). This CDR3 reads CASSTGRESYGYTF. Written as DNA, the CDR3 is TGTGCCAGCAGCACGGGACGCGAGTCCTATGGCTACACCTTC.

The chain carries TRBV11-1 and TRBJ2-3; a weak D match, TRBD2 (6 bases). Between the trimmed V and J ends, which lost 4 bases and 1 base, there was a span of 12 bases. Germline CDR1 is SGHAT and CDR2 is FQDESV (reference sequence). The CDR3 runs to 15 residues. The CDR3 DNA reads TGTGCCAGCAGCTCGGCGGGACTTCGCACAGATACGCAGTATTTT. Its protein is CASSSAGLRTDTQYF.

The chain joins TRBV6-5 to TRBJ2-1; TRBD2 matches 8 bases. The CDR3 is 15 residues long. CDR1 and CDR2 from the germline V gene are MNHEY and SVGAGI. The junction had 12 bases not matched to a gene; V was cut back by 5 bases and J by 9 bases. The CDR3 coding sequence is TGTGCCAGCAGTCCCACACTTGGGACTAGAGGTGAGCAGTTCTTC. Translated: CASSPTLGTRGEQFF.

This clone was observed a handful of times. This rearrangement joins TRBV2 to TRBJ2-5; 15 bases map to TRBD2. Germline V gene data show CDR1 as SNHLY and CDR2 as FYNNEI. V trimming: 4 bases; J trimming: 4 bases; junction bases outside the gene matches: 1. The CDR3 is made up of 15 amino acids. The CDR3 protein is CASSAGLAGGETQYF. As DNA, the CDR3 is TGTGCCAGCAGTGCGGGACTAGCGGGGGGAGAGACCCAGTACTTC. Combining the CDR3 with reference TRBV2 and TRBJ2-5 gives the whole variable domain EPEVTQTPSHQVTQMGQEVILRCVPISNHLYFYWYRQILGQKVEFLVSFYNNEISEKSEIFDDQFSVERPDGSNFTLKIRSTKLEDSAMYFCASSAGLAGGETQYFGPGTRLLVL.

This clone was found a few times. The rearrangement joins TRBV25-1 to TRBJ1-4; D ambiguous. CDR1 MGHDK and CDR2 SYGVNS come from the germline V gene. V lost 6 bases to trimming and J lost 11 bases, with 16 bases between them. The CDR3 is 13 residues long. The CDR3 coding sequence is TGTGCCAGCAGCCTTAAAGAATCCGGGAAACTGTTTTTT. Its translation is CASSLKESGKLFF. The full variable domain, completed using reference TRBV25-1 and TRBJ1-4, is EADIYQTPRYLVIGTGKKITLECSQTMGHDKMYWYQQDPGMELHLIHYSYGVNSTEKGDLSSESTVSRIRTEHFPLTLESARPSHTSQYLCASSLKESGKLFFGSGTQLSVL.

This rearrangement joins TRBV30 to TRBJ2-5, with 7 bases aligning to TRBD2. Trimming at V came to 0 bases and at J to 9 bases, leaving 7 bases not matched to a gene. This CDR3 has 13 residues. Per germline, CDR1 GTSNPN and CDR2 SVGIG (reference sequence). CDR3 protein: CAWSVRREKAQYF. Here the CDR3 DNA reads TGTGCCTGGAGTGTACGGCGGGAGAAGGCCCAGTACTTC. The entire variable domain, with the rest obtained from reference TRBV30 and TRBJ2-5, is as follows: SQTIHQWPATLVQPVGSPLSLECTVEGTSNPNLYWYRQAAGRGLQLLFYSVGIGQISSEVPQNLSASRPQDRQFILSSKKLLLSDSGFYLCAWSVRREKAQYFGPGTRLLVL.

The CDR3 protein is CASTTTTGPYEQYF. In nucleotides, the CDR3 is TGTGCCAGCACCACGACGACAGGGCCCTACGAGCAGTACTTC. The chain is built from TRBV11-2 and TRBJ2-7, with 7 bases aligning to TRBD1. Trimming took 7 bases from V and 2 from J; bases not matched to a gene: 8. The CDR3 totals 14 residues. CDR1 is SGHAT and CDR2 is FQNNGV in the germline V gene.

J is TRBJ2-1 and V is TRBV5-1; a possible D gene is TRBD2 (5 bases). Trimming stripped 2 bases from V and 7 bases from J, with 16 bases between. CDR3 length: 15 amino acids. CDR1 and CDR2 from the germline V gene are SGHRS and YFSETQ. Here the CDR3 DNA reads TGCGCCAGCAGCTTAGAGCGGCCAGGCCTGAATGAGCAGTTCTTC. This encodes CASSLERPGLNEQFF. The full variable domain, rest sourced from reference TRBV5-1 and TRBJ2-1, is KAGVTQTPRYLIKTRGQQVTLSCSPISGHRSVSWYQQTPGQGLQFLFEYFSETQRNKGNFPGRFSGRQFSNSRSEMNVSTLELGDSALYLCASSLERPGLNEQFFGPGTRLTVL.

The genes are TRBV30 and TRBJ2-1, with D unresolved. This CDR3 spans 13 amino acids. The V end was cut by 3 bases, the J end by 0 bases, with 6 bases between. Per germline, CDR1 GTSNPN and CDR2 SVGIG (reference sequence). The CDR3 protein is CAWRGSSYNEQFF. The DNA of the CDR3 is TGTGCCTGGAGGGGGTCCTCCTACAATGAGCAGTTCTTC.

The chain carries TRBV6-5 and TRBJ2-1; TRBD1 matches 7 bases. Germline CDR1 reads MNHEY; CDR2 reads SVGAGI. V was pared by 6 bases and J by 5 bases, with 10 bases of the junction left unmatched. The CDR3 has 15 amino acids. CDR3 residues: CASRIQGLPHNEQFF. The CDR3 DNA reads TGTGCCAGCAGGATACAGGGGCTCCCCCACAATGAGCAGTTCTTC.

This chain links TRBV28 with TRBJ2-7, with a weak D call TRBD1 (6 bases). Trimming took off 8 bases at V and 4 bases at J, with 27 bases between the two ends. The CDR3 contains 17 residues. The germline V gene has CDR1 MDHEN and CDR2 SYDVKM. The CDR3 loop reads CASHPTLYEDRVYEQYF. DNA of the CDR3: TGTGCCAGCCACCCAACACTTTACGAGGACAGAGTTTACGAGCAGTACTTC.

The DNA of the CDR3 is TGTGCTTGGGGCGAGACCCCGGAGACCCAGTACTTC. As protein: CAWGETPETQYF. The V gene is TRBV30, the J gene TRBJ2-5, with a possible D match to TRBD1 (5 bases). There are 12 residues in the CDR3. Germline values: CDR1 GTSNPN, CDR2 SVGIG (reference sequence).

This chain joins TRBV10-1 and TRBJ2-1, with unresolved D. Trimming shortened V by 2 bases and J by 6 bases, and 11 bases separated the two germline ends. The CDR3 loop spans 14 amino acids. Germline V gene sequence: CDR1 WNHNN, CDR2 SYGVQD (reference sequence). In nucleotides, the CDR3 is TGCGCCAGCAGTGAGGGTGCAGGCGGCAATGAGCAGTTCTTC. Its translation is CASSEGAGGNEQFF.

This chain joins TRBV10-3 and TRBJ2-1, with D tentatively TRBD1 or TRBD2 (5 bases each). CDR1 and CDR2 (germline): ENHRY, SYGVKD. V lost 7 bases and J lost 7, with 14 bases in between. The CDR3 consists of 13 residues. Here the CDR3 DNA reads TGTGCCATCACCCGGGACGGGGCTAATGAGCAGTTCTTC. Protein product: CAITRDGANEQFF.

This chain links TRBV10-3 with TRBJ2-3, with TRBD2 identical over 11 bases. CDR3 length equals 15 residues. V shed 5 bases, J shed 2 bases, and the junction held 3 bases outside the gene matches. The germline V gene encodes CDR1 ENHRY and CDR2 SYGVKD. The CDR3 DNA reads as TGTGCCATCAGTCAGACTAGCGGGAACACAGATACGCAGTATTTT. This codes for CAISQTSGNTDTQYF.

V gene TRBV6-1 combines with J gene TRBJ2-6, with 7 bases that match TRBD1. Germline V CDR1 and CDR2: MNHNS, SASEGT. The CDR3 runs 15 residues. Unmatched junction bases numbered 4, after V lost 6 bases and J lost 2 bases. The CDR3 reads CASRTGNTGANVLTF. The CDR3 nucleotides are TGTGCCAGCAGGACAGGGAACACTGGGGCCAACGTCCTGACTTTC.

This chain links TRBV7-9 with TRBJ1-6; a weak D match, TRBD1 (6 bases). CDR3 length equals 15 residues. V lost 5 bases and J lost 10, with 18 bases in between. Germline V lookup: CDR1 SEHNR, CDR2 FQNEAQ (reference sequence). The CDR3 region has the DNA TGTGCCAGCAGCGCCAGACAGGCAGTTGACTCACCCCTCCACTTT. This sequence encodes CASSARQAVDSPLHF.

The chain joins TRBV5-1 to TRBJ2-5; TRBD1 matches 9 bases. Germline V gene lookup returns CDR1 SGHRS and CDR2 YFSETQ. The CDR3 consists of 13 residues. The V segment lost 7 bases and the J segment 3 bases; nucleotides outside the gene matches: 4. In DNA form, the CDR3 reads TGCGCCAGCTGCAGACAGGGGGAAGAGACCCAGTACTTC. This translates into CASCRQGEETQYF.

This clone came up many times. This chain connects TRBV10-2 to TRBJ1-6; 7 nucleotides match TRBD1. The V gene end was trimmed by 6 bases and the J gene end by 2 bases; junction bases not matched to a gene: 10. From germline, CDR1 is WSHSY and CDR2 SAAADI. The CDR3 contains 17 residues. CDR3 amino acids: CASRQSTGSTYNSPLHF. CDR3 nucleotide sequence: TGCGCCAGCAGACAATCGACAGGGAGCACCTATAATTCACCCCTCCACTTT.

V is TRBV5-1 and J is TRBJ2-7, with D perhaps TRBD2 (6 bases). This CDR3 is built from 16 residues. Trimming cost V 5 bases and J 3 bases, with 21 bases left between them. Germline CDR1 SGHRS, CDR2 YFSETQ. The CDR3 is CASSLQPTGVIYEQYF. CDR3 DNA sequence: TGCGCCAGCAGTCTGCAACCGACGGGGGTCATCTACGAGCAGTACTTC.